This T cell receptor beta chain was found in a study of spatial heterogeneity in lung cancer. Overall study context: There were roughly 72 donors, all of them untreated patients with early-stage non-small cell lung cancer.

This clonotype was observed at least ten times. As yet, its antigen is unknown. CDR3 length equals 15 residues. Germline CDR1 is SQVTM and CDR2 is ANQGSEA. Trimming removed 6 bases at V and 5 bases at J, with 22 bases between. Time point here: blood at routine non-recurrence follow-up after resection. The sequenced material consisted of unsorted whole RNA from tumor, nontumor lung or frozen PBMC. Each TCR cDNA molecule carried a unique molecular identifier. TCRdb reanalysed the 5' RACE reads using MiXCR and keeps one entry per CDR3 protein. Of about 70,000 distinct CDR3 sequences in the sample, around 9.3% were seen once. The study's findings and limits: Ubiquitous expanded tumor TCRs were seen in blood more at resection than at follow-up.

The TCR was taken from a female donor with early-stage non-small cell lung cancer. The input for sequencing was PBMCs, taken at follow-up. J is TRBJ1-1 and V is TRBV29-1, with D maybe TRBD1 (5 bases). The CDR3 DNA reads TGCAGCGTGGAGAGGCGAGGGGCGCTTGGGACTGAAGCTTTCTTT. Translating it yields CSVERRGALGTEAFF.